These 10 T cell receptor beta chains came from one sample sequenced in a study of Ad26.COV2.S vaccination and SARS-CoV-2 variants. Treatment in this sample: roughly 18 received Ad26.COV2.S at low or high dose, single or two shots; 5 received placebo; per-sample allocation not given. Specimen acquisition occurred on day 63 following the initial vaccine or placebo injection. The protocol was immunoSEQ multiplex PCR, while the TCRdb copy is restricted to in-frame clones and leaves out a portion. The profile shows 400,000 to 450,000 clones, around nine tenths of them singletons. The sample in question was peripheral blood, obtained in a trial of Ad26.COV2.S vaccine versus placebo. These receptors came from a person aged 18-65 years who received the Ad26.COV2.S COVID-19 vaccine or a placebo.

This chain joins TRBV9 and TRBJ2-2; weak D call: TRBD2 (7 bases). The CDR3 sequence is 15 residues long. Germline CDR1 reads SGDLS; CDR2 reads YYNGEE. V dropped 2 bases and J dropped 4 bases, with 12 bases sitting between them. CDR3 bases: TGTGCCAGCAGCGTGGGGGGGCGCGGCACCGGGGAGCTGTTTTTT. This gives the protein CASSVGGRGTGELFF.

This clone was observed a single time. The V and J genes are TRBV5-5 and TRBJ2-7, with 11 nucleotides matching TRBD1. Trimming took 4 bases from V and 7 from J; bases not matched to a gene: 7. The CDR3 runs to 14 residues. Germline-derived CDR1 and CDR2 are SGHKS and YYEKEE (reference sequence). CDR3 protein: CASSPGQGAGEQYF. In DNA, the CDR3 is TGTGCCAGCAGCCCTGGACAGGGGGCAGGGGAGCAGTACTTC.

V usage is TRBV24-1 and J usage is TRBJ1-5; D remains ambiguous. Germline V gene lookup returns CDR1 KGHDR and CDR2 SFDVKD. V was cut by 1 base and J by 5 bases, with 20 bases left in between. This CDR3 region has 18 residues. CDR3 sequence: CATSDFEAEAETDQPQHF. In nucleotides, the CDR3 is TGTGCCACCAGTGATTTCGAAGCGGAGGCCGAAACCGATCAGCCCCAGCATTTT.

The rearrangement links TRBV11-3 to TRBJ2-3; TRBD2 might be the D (7 bases). The germline V gene encodes CDR1 SGHNT and CDR2 YENEEA. The CDR3 runs 15 residues. Trimming took off 2 bases at V and 1 base at J, with 10 bases between the two ends. CDR3 residues: CASSLREGGTDTQYF. DNA for the CDR3: TGTGCCAGCAGCTTAAGGGAGGGGGGCACAGATACGCAGTATTTT.

The rearrangement uses TRBV30 and TRBJ2-6, with D unclear. CDR1 is GTSNPN, CDR2 SVGIG, per germline (reference sequence). The CDR3 is 16 amino acids. V lost 4 bases and J 0 bases, leaving 13 bases between the germline ends. The DNA for the CDR3 is TGTGCCTGGAATGGGGAATTCCTCTCTGGGGCCAACGTCCTGACTTTC. It yields the protein CAWNGEFLSGANVLTF.

This sequence joins TRBV11-3 and TRBJ2-3; 14 positions agree with TRBD2. The CDR3 totals 16 residues. V lost 4 bases and J lost 3; bases outside the gene matches: 3. Germline values: CDR1 SGHNT, CDR2 YENEEA. The CDR3 region has the DNA TGTGCCAGCAGCTCCAGACTAGCGGGAGGGACAGATACGCAGTATTTT. It codes for CASSSRLAGGTDTQYF.

This clone was detected only once. The V gene is TRBV28, the J gene TRBJ2-2, with D maybe TRBD1 (6 bases). The CDR3 extends over 14 amino acids. Germline V CDR1 and CDR2: MDHEN, SYDVKM. V dropped 5 bases and J dropped 1 base, with 8 bases sitting between them. The DNA for the CDR3 is TGTGCCAGCAGTCTAGGGGGGAACACCGGGGAGCTGTTTTTT. Translating gives CASSLGGNTGELFF.

The chain joins TRBV9 to TRBJ2-7; TRBD2 matches at 7 bases. Trimming cost V 0 bases and J 3 bases; bases outside gene matches: 9. CDR3 size: 16 residues. Germline V lookup: CDR1 SGDLS, CDR2 YYNGEE. CDR3: CASSVVAPSGSYEQYF. In DNA, the CDR3 is TGTGCCAGCAGCGTAGTAGCGCCTAGCGGAAGCTACGAGCAGTACTTC.

The sample holds many counts of this clone. The chain links TRBV27 to TRBJ1-6, with unresolved D. Trimming cost V 3 bases and J 5 bases, with 14 bases left between them. Looked up from germline, CDR1 is MNHEY and CDR2 is SMNVEV (reference sequence). The CDR3 is made up of 16 amino acids. The DNA for the CDR3 is TGTGCCAGCAGTTTCGGTCCGGCCTGGGATAATTCACCCCTCCACTTT. Amino acid sequence: CASSFGPAWDNSPLHF.

This clone was found a few times. This chain connects TRBV3-1 (or the pseudogene TRBV3-2) to TRBJ2-7; D not certain. V was pared by 4 bases and J by 3 bases, with 13 bases between. The germline V gene encodes CDR1 LGHDT and CDR2 YNNKEL (reference sequence). The CDR3 extends over 14 amino acids. The CDR3 loop reads CASSRAFVGYEQYF. The CDR3 bases are TGTGCCAGCAGCCGCGCATTCGTGGGCTACGAGCAGTACTTC.